This T cell receptor beta chain was recovered during a study of T cells in Graves' hyperthyroidism and ophthalmopathy. Study details: The initial diagnosis was the point when peripheral blood was collected, ahead of any treatment.

The investigators amplified TCR beta CDR3 regions from RNA transcripts. First-round RT-PCR with HTBI primers amplified the TCR CDR3 region. TCRdb fed the multiplex PCR reads into MiXCR, producing one record per CDR3 protein. The sample lists 350,000 to 450,000 distinct CDR3 sequences; roughly an eighth were seen once. V was trimmed by 2 bases and J by 4 bases, leaving 8 bases between them. The CDR3 runs 14 residues. Germline V gives CDR1 LGHNT, CDR2 FRNRAP. Active moderate-to-severe ophthalmopathy, Clinical Activity Score at least 3, NOSPECS at least 4, under 3 months' duration. This clonotype was detected a few times.

This TCR came from a man aged 50-60 years with Graves' ophthalmopathy. Source material: blood. V and J are TRBV12-5 and TRBJ2-2, with no clear D. Here the CDR3 reads CASGLPIFTGELFF. The CDR3 region has the DNA TGTGCTAGTGGTTTGCCGATTTTCACCGGGGAGCTGTTTTTT. Full variable domain (outside the CDR3, taken from reference TRBV12-5 and TRBJ2-2): DARVTQTPRHKVTEMGQEVTMRCQPILGHNTVFWYRQTMMQGLELLAYFRNRAPLDDSGMPKDRFSAEMPDATLATLKIQPSEPRDSAVYFCASGLPIFTGELFFGEGSRLTVL.